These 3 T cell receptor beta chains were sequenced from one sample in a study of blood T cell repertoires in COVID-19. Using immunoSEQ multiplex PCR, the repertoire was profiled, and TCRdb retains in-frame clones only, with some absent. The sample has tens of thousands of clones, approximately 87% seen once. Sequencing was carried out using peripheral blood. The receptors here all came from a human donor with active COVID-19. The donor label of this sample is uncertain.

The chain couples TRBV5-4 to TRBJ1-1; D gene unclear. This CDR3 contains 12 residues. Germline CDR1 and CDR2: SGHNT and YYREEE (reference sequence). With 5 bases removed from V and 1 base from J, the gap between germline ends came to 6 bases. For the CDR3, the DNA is TGTGCCAGCAGGTACAAGAACACTGAAGCTTTCTTT. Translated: CASRYKNTEAFF. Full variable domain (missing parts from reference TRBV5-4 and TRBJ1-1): ETGVTQSPTHLIKTRGQQVTLRCSSQSGHNTVSWYQQALGQGPQFIFQYYREEENGRGNFPPRFSGLQFPNYSSELNVNALELDDSALYLCASRYKNTEAFFGQGTRLTVV.

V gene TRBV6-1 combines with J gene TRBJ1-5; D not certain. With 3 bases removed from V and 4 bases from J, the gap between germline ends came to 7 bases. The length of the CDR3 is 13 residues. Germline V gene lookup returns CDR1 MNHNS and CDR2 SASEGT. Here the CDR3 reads CASSDGLNQPQHF. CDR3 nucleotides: TGTGCCAGCAGTGACGGACTGAATCAGCCCCAGCATTTT.

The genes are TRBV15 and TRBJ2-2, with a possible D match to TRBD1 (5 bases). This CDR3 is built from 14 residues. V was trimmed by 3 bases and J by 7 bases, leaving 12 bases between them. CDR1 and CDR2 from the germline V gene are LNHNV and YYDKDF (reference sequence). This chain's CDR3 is CATSSEQDIGELFF. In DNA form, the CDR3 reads TGTGCCACCAGCAGTGAACAGGACATCGGGGAGCTGTTTTTT.